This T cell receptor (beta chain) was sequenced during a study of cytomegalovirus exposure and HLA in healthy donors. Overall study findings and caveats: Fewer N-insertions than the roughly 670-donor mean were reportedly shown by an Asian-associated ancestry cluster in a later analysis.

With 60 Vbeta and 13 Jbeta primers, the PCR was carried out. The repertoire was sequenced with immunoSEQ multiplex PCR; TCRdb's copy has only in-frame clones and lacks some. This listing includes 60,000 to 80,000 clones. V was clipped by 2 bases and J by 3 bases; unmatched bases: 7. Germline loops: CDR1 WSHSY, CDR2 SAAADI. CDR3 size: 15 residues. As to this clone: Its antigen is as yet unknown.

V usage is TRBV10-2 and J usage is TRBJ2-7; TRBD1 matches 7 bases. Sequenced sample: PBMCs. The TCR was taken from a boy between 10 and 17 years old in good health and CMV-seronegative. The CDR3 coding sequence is TGCGCCAGCAGTGAGAGAGTAACAGGGGACTACGAGCAGTACTTC. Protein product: CASSERVTGDYEQYF.